This entry concerns a single T cell receptor (beta chain). Profiling relied on immunoSEQ multiplex PCR, and the TCRdb table lists in-frame clones only, not all of them. The sample records some 250,000 clones, over 75% being singletons. These data belong to a study of blood T cell repertoires in COVID-19. Germline CDR1 reads SGHVS; CDR2 reads FQNEAQ. The CDR3 is 14 residues long. The V segment lost 5 bases and the J segment 4 bases; nucleotides outside the gene matches: 5. The sequence was obtained from a man between 18 and 35 years old who had recovered from COVID-19. The source material was PBMCs or T cells enriched from blood (not recorded which). V gene TRBV7-8 combines with J gene TRBJ1-1; 9 bases agree with TRBD1. This CDR3 reads CASSLQGAATEAFF. In DNA, the CDR3 is TGTGCCAGCAGCCTACAGGGGGCGGCCACTGAAGCTTTCTTT.